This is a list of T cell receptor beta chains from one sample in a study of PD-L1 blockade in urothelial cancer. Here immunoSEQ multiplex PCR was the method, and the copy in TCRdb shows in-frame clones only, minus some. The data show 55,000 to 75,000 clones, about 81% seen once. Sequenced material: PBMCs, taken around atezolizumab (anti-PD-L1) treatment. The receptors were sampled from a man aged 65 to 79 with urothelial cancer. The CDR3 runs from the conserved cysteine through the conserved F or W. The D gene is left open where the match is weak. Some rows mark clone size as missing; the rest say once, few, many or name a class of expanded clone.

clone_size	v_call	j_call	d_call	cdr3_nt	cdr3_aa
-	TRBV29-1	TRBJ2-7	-	TGCAGCGTTGTGAGCGGTTCGGGTTCTCTCCAGTACTTC	CSVVSGSGSLQYF
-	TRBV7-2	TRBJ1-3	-	TGTGCCAGCAGCTTAGCGATGGGGGGGGGCACCATATATTTT	CASSLAMGGGTIYF
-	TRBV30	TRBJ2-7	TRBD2	TGTGCCTGGGGTCCGGGACTAGCGGGTTCCTACGAGCAGTACTTC	CAWGPGLAGSYEQYF
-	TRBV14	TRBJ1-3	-	TGTGCCAGCAGCCAAGACTCCTCTGGAAACACCATATATTTT	CASSQDSSGNTIYF
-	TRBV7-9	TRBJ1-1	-	TGTGCCAGCAGTCCCCCGAGCCCCACTGAAGCTTTCTTT	CASSPPSPTEAFF
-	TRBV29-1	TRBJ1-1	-	TGCAGCGGAGGGCAGGCGGGTGAAGCTTTCTTT	CSGGQAGEAFF
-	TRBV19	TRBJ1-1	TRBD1	TGTGCCAGTAGTCCACTGGACAGGGTGAACACTGAAGCTTTCTTT	CASSPLDRVNTEAFF
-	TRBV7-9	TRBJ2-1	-	TGTGCCAGCAGCCTCGACAGGAACAATGAGCAGTTCTTC	CASSLDRNNEQFF
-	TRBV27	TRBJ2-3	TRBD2	TGTGCCAGCAGTTTACCCAGCGGGAGAGATACGCAGTATTTT	CASSLPSGRDTQYF
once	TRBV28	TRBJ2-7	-	TGTGCCAGCAGTTTCCGGCCCTCCGGGGAGCAGTACTTC	CASSFRPSGEQYF
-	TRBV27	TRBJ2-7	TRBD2	TGTGCCAGCAGAAACGCCGGACTAGCGGTTTACGAGCAGTACTTC	CASRNAGLAVYEQYF
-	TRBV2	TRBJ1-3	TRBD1	TGTGCCAGCAGTGAACTAGGGACAGGTGGAAACACCATATATTTT	CASSELGTGGNTIYF
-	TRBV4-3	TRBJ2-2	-	TGCGCCAGCAGCGAAGATTCTAACACCGGGGAGCTGTTTTTT	CASSEDSNTGELFF
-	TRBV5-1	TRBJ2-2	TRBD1	TGCGCCAGCAGCCCCAGACAGGGGAAGTTAACCGGGGAGCTGTTTTTT	CASSPRQGKLTGELFF
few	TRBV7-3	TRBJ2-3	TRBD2	TGTGCCAGCACTCCGTCGGGGGGAGATACGCAGTATTTT	CASTPSGGDTQYF
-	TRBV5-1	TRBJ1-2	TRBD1	TGCGCCAGCAGCTTGGCAGGACAGGGAGGTGATGGCTACACCTTC	CASSLAGQGGDGYTF
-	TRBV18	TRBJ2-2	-	TGTGCCAGCTCACCCAGGGCGTCGGGTTCCGGGGAGCTGTTTTTT	CASSPRASGSGELFF
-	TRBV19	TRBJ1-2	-	TGTGCCAGTAGCCCGGAACGGACAGACTATGGCTACACCTTC	CASSPERTDYGYTF
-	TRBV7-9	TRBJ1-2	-	TGTGCCTTGCGAAGCGTTGACTATGGCTACACCTTC	CALRSVDYGYTF
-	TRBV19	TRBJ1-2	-	TGTGCCAGTAAATCAGGGGCCCACTACACCTTC	CASKSGAHYTF
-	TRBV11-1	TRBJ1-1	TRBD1	TGTGCCAGCAGCTTAGACAGGGGGCATTTCGCTTTCTTT	CASSLDRGHFAFF
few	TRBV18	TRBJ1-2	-	TGTGCCAGCTCACCAGCGTCTAGAACAGGACAGAGCTATGGCTACACCTTC	CASSPASRTGQSYGYTF
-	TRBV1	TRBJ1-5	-	TGCACCAGCAGCCAAGACAGGGTTGGGCAGCCCCAGCATTTT	CTSSQDRVGQPQHF
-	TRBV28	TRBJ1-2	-	TGTGCCAGCAGCGCCACAGGCTATGGCTACACCTTC	CASSATGYGYTF
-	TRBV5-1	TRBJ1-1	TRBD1	TGCGCCAGCAGTTCGGACAGGGGCGAAACTGAAGCTTTCTTT	CASSSDRGETEAFF
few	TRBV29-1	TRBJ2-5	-	TGCAGCGTTGTCAGGGGAACAGAGACCCAGTACTTC	CSVVRGTETQYF
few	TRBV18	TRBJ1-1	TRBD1	TGTGCCAGCTCACCAACTCCCTTGACAGGGAGGCGGAACACTGAAGCTTTCTTT	CASSPTPLTGRRNTEAFF
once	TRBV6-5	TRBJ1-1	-	TGTGCCAGTAGGGGGAGGGGAATGAACACTGAAGCTTTCTTT	CASRGRGMNTEAFF
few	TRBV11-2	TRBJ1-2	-	TGTGCCAGCAGCTCAGATCGGGTTGGCTATGGCTACACCTTC	CASSSDRVGYGYTF
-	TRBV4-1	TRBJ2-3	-	TGCGCCAGCAGCCAAATAAATTTAGTTGAAACAGATACGCAGTATTTT	CASSQINLVETDTQYF
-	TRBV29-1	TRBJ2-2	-	TGCAGCGTTGGGGGGATCGAGACAGGCGGCGCGAACACCGGGGAGCTGTTTTTT	CSVGGIETGGANTGELFF
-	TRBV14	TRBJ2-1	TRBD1	TGTGCCAGCAGCCAGGACAGGGGGGGGGTCAGGGGCTCCTACAATGAGCAGTTCTTC	CASSQDRGGVRGSYNEQFF
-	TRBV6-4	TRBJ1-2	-	TGTGCCAGCAGTGGAACAGGGCGTTATGGCTACACCTTC	CASSGTGRYGYTF
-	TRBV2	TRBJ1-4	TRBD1	TGTGCCAGCAGGGGACAGATTAATGAAAAACTGTTTTTT	CASRGQINEKLFF
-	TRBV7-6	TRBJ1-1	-	TGTGCCAGCAGCTTAGGAGTTCTTGGCACTGAAGCTTTCTTT	CASSLGVLGTEAFF
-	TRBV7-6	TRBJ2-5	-	TGTGCCAGCAGCCCGACAATTCAAGAGACCCAGTACTTC	CASSPTIQETQYF
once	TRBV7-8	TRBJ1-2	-	TGTGCCAGCAGCTTAGTGAACAGCCACAACTTTTTCTATGGCTACACCTTC	CASSLVNSHNFFYGYTF
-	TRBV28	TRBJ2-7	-	TGTGCCAGCAGTCTCCCCCCCTACGAGCAGTACTTC	CASSLPPYEQYF
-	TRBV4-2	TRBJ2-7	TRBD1	TGTGCCAGCAGCCATGGCCAGGGACGGACAGGGCAAGAGCAGTACTTC	CASSHGQGRTGQEQYF
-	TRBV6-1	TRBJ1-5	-	TGTGCCAGCAGTGCCGGGACAAACAGCAATCAGCCCCAGCATTTT	CASSAGTNSNQPQHF
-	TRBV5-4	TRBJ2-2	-	TGTGCCAGCAGCTGGGCGGGACAGCGCACCGGGGAGCTGTTTTTT	CASSWAGQRTGELFF
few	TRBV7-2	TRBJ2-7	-	TGTGCCAGCAGCCCTTCACCGGGGGAGCAGTACTTC	CASSPSPGEQYF
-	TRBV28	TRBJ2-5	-	TGTGCCAGCAGACCCACAGGGGGGGGAGAGACCCAGTACTTC	CASRPTGGGETQYF
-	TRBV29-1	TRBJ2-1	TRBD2	TGCAGCCCTGGTAGAAGCGGGAGCCCCCGGAGCAATGAGCAGTTCTTC	CSPGRSGSPRSNEQFF
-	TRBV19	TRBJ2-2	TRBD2	TGTGCCAGTCAGCTGACTAGCGGGAGGGTAGGGACCGGGGAGCTGTTTTTT	CASQLTSGRVGTGELFF
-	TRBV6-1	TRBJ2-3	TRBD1	TGTGCCAGCAGTGAAACGGCAGGGGGCATAGATACGCAGTATTTT	CASSETAGGIDTQYF
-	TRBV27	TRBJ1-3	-	TGTGCCAGCAGAGGGGGGGCTGGAAGTTTATATTTT	CASRGGAGSLYF
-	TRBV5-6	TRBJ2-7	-	TGTGCCAGCAGCTTGGACCCGGGGAACTACGAGCAGTACTTC	CASSLDPGNYEQYF
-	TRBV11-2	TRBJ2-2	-	TGTGCCAGCAGCTTAGTGAGGCGGACCGGGGAGCTGTTTTTT	CASSLVRRTGELFF
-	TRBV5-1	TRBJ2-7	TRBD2	TGCGCCAGCAGCCCACCCGGGGGGGCCAACGAGCAGTACTTC	CASSPPGGANEQYF
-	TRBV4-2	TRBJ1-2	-	TGTGCCAGCAGCCAAGGAGGGAGTAACTATGGCTACACCTTC	CASSQGGSNYGYTF
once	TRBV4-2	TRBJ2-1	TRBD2	TGTGCCAGCAGCCCAGCTAGCGGGGGATACAATGAGCAGTTCTTC	CASSPASGGYNEQFF